Below, one T cell receptor beta chain is given with its context. The sample belongs to a study of blood T cell repertoires in COVID-19. Sequenced by immunoSEQ multiplex PCR; TCRdb stores in-frame clones only, minus some. The top ten hold around 8% of the sample, which has over 400,000 clones, approximately 88% seen once. Germline V gene sequence: CDR1 SGHDT, CDR2 YYEEEE. CDR3 length equals 15 residues. The V and J ends lost 5 bases and 5 bases respectively, with 20 bases between them. Seattle enrolled patients during active infection and tracked them longitudinally. The chain employs TRBV5-6 and TRBJ2-7; tentatively, D is TRBD1 (6 bases). The sequence was obtained from a woman aged 45-65 years with COVID-19, enrolled during active disease. Sequencing was carried out using peripheral blood. As DNA, the CDR3 is TGTGCCAGCAGACGCACGGACAGCCCCGTGAACGAGCAGTACTTC. It is translated as CASRRTDSPVNEQYF.